These T cell receptor beta chains were read from a single sample in a study of blood T cell repertoires in COVID-19. TCRdb keeps only in-frame clones here, not all; method: immunoSEQ multiplex PCR. Among approximately 90,000 clones listed, 70% to 90% were seen once. Sequencing was performed on peripheral blood. The receptors were gathered from a woman at least 80 years old with acute or convalescent COVID-19. The CDR3 runs from the conserved cysteine through the conserved F or W. A D gene is named only where the DNA matches it firmly. Clone size, where shown, is once, few, many, or a class for clones that have expanded.

d_call	v_call	j_call	clone_size	cdr3_aa	cdr3_nt
TRBD1	TRBV7-9	TRBJ1-4	.	CASSFLQGAGEKLFF	TGTGCCAGCAGCTTCCTACAGGGGGCGGGAGAAAAACTGTTTTTT
TRBD1	TRBV29-1	TRBJ2-1	.	CSADRGLYNEQFF	TGCAGCGCTGACAGGGGGCTCTACAATGAGCAGTTCTTC
.	TRBV7-2	TRBJ2-5	.	CASSLGSGVGQETQYF	TGTGCCAGCAGCTTAGGGTCAGGGGTGGGCCAAGAGACCCAGTACTTC
TRBD1	TRBV12-5	TRBJ1-5	.	CASGLDPGGMGNQPQHF	TGTGCTAGTGGTTTGGACCCAGGGGGCATGGGCAATCAGCCCCAGCATTTT
.	TRBV5-1	TRBJ2-3	.	CASSLWRSTDTQYF	TGCGCCAGCAGCTTGTGGCGGAGCACAGATACGCAGTATTTT
.	TRBV18	TRBJ1-1	.	CASSAGPVNTEAFF	TGTGCCAGCTCAGCTGGGCCGGTGAACACTGAAGCTTTCTTT
.	TRBV19	TRBJ2-1	.	CASNLGTLGNEQFF	TGTGCCAGTAACCTTGGGACACTTGGGAATGAGCAGTTCTTC
TRBD1	TRBV5-1	TRBJ2-2	once	CASSLPDRGTGELFF	TGCGCCAGCAGCTTACCGGACAGGGGCACCGGGGAGCTGTTTTTT
TRBD1	TRBV7-9	TRBJ2-5	few	CASSLSRQGQETQYF	TGTGCCAGCAGCTTATCCCGACAGGGGCAAGAGACCCAGTACTTC
.	TRBV11-2	TRBJ2-3	.	CASSLSPNTQYF	TGTGCCAGCAGCTTATCCCCCAATACGCAGTATTTT
.	TRBV6-5	TRBJ1-2	.	CASSNTDRGTGYTF	TGTGCCAGCAGTAACACGGACCGGGGGACTGGCTACACCTTC
.	TRBV13	TRBJ2-2	once	CASSNRQNTGELFF	TGTGCCAGCAGCAATCGACAGAACACCGGGGAGCTGTTTTTT
.	TRBV3-1/TRBV3-2	TRBJ1-1	once	CASSQRRGNMGAFF	TGTGCCAGCAGCCAAAGGAGGGGCAATATGGGAGCTTTCTTT
TRBD1	TRBV29-1	TRBJ1-5	.	CSVGVGGGNQPQHF	TGCAGCGTTGGAGTAGGGGGCGGCAATCAGCCCCAGCATTTT
.	TRBV5-6	TRBJ1-4	.	CASSWRRDEKLFF	TGTGCCAGCAGCTGGCGGCGGGATGAAAAACTGTTTTTT
TRBD1	TRBV19	TRBJ2-7	.	CASSIRRQGPTYEQYF	TGTGCCAGTAGTATACGCCGACAGGGGCCTACCTACGAGCAGTACTTC
TRBD1	TRBV29-1	TRBJ2-7	.	CSVLGQGVSREQYF	TGCAGCGTTCTCGGACAGGGCGTCTCGAGGGAGCAGTACTTC
.	TRBV12-3/TRBV12-4	TRBJ2-7	.	CASSRTGPYEQYF	TGTGCCAGCAGTCGCACAGGCCCCTACGAGCAGTACTTC
.	TRBV19	TRBJ1-5	.	CASSIGGYSNQPQHF	TGTGCCAGTAGTATTGGCGGATATAGCAATCAGCCCCAGCATTTT
.	TRBV7-6	TRBJ1-1	.	CASSSGPGQTLAFF	TGTGCCAGCAGCTCCGGCCCCGGACAGACCTTAGCTTTCTTT
TRBD1	TRBV5-1	TRBJ2-1	.	CASSSPRGPVLNEQFF	TGCGCCAGCAGCTCCCCCAGGGGGCCGGTATTAAATGAGCAGTTCTTC
TRBD1	TRBV4-1	TRBJ1-4	.	CASSQSGTGEEKLFF	TGCGCCAGCAGCCAGTCCGGGACAGGGGAAGAAAAACTGTTTTTT
.	TRBV13	TRBJ1-2	.	CASSPRGGFYGYTF	TGTGCCAGCAGCCCCAGAGGAGGGTTCTATGGCTACACCTTC
.	TRBV5-1	TRBJ1-4	.	CASSSSATNEKLFF	TGCGCCAGCAGCAGCAGCGCAACTAATGAAAAACTGTTTTTT
TRBD2	TRBV9	TRBJ2-2	.	CASSAGLATSNTGELFF	TGTGCCAGCAGCGCGGGACTAGCGACTTCGAACACCGGGGAGCTGTTTTTT
.	TRBV19	TRBJ2-2	.	CASSRAGNTGELFF	TGTGCCAGTAGTAGGGCGGGGAACACCGGGGAGCTGTTTTTT
TRBD1	TRBV25-1	TRBJ1-1	.	CASRTGGNTEAFF	TGTGCCAGCAGGACAGGGGGCAACACTGAAGCTTTCTTT
.	TRBV13	TRBJ2-1	.	CASSLGGRELYNEQFF	TGTGCCAGCAGCTTGGGGGGGCGGGAGCTCTACAATGAGCAGTTCTTC
TRBD2	TRBV9	TRBJ2-3	.	CASSVGGRGAYTDTQYF	TGTGCCAGCAGCGTAGGAGGGCGGGGGGCCTACACAGATACGCAGTATTTT
.	TRBV11-2	TRBJ1-1	.	CASSLARTTNTEAFF	TGTGCCAGCAGCTTAGCCCGGACAACGAACACTGAAGCTTTCTTT
TRBD1	TRBV4-1	TRBJ2-7	.	CASSQGQGVYEQYF	TGCGCCAGCAGCCAAGGACAGGGAGTCTACGAGCAGTACTTC
TRBD1	TRBV5-1	TRBJ1-6	once	CASSFTRTGGYSPLHF	TGCGCCAGCAGCTTCACTCGGACAGGGGGTTATTCACCCCTCCACTTT
TRBD2	TRBV27	TRBJ2-3	.	CASTQFSLGLAGPSTDTQYF	TGTGCCAGCACCCAGTTTTCCCTCGGACTAGCGGGGCCTAGCACAGATACGCAGTATTTT
.	TRBV6-6	TRBJ1-1	.	CASRKTANMNTEAFF	TGTGCCAGCCGGAAGACTGCTAATATGAACACTGAAGCTTTCTTT
.	TRBV2	TRBJ2-7	.	CASRAPPGTTYEQYF	TGTGCCAGCAGAGCTCCTCCCGGGACAACCTACGAGCAGTACTTC
.	TRBV4-1	TRBJ2-4	.	CASSQDDGGAMEIAKNIQYF	TGCGCCAGCAGCCAAGATGATGGGGGGGCGATGGAGATCGCCAAAAACATTCAGTACTTC
TRBD2	TRBV18	TRBJ2-7	once	CASSPQLAGSYEQYF	TGTGCCAGCTCACCACAGCTAGCGGGCTCCTACGAGCAGTACTTC
TRBD1	TRBV27	TRBJ2-3	.	CASSAPGQGVDTQYF	TGTGCCAGCAGTGCCCCGGGACAGGGAGTGGATACGCAGTATTTT
.	TRBV2	TRBJ2-7	.	CASRAGGGSSYEQYF	TGTGCCAGCAGAGCAGGGGGCGGGAGCTCCTACGAGCAGTACTTC